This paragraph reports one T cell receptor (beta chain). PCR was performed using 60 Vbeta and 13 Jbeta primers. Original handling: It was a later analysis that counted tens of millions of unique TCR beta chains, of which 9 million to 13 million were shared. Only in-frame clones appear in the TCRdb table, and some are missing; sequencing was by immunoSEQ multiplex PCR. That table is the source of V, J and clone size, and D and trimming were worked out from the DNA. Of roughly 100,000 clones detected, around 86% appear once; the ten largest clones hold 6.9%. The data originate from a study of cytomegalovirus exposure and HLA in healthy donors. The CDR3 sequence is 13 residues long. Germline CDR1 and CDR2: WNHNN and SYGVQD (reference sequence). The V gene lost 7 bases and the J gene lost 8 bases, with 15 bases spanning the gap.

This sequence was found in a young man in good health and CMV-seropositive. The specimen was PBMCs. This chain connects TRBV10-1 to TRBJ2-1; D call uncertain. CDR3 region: CASTLTWPDEQFF. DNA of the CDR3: TGCGCCAGCACTCTGACTTGGCCCGATGAGCAGTTCTTC.